This entry lists 2 T cell receptor beta chains sequenced from one sample in a study of T cell responses to AZD1222 COVID-19 vaccine. Libraries were prepared by immunoSEQ multiplex PCR; TCRdb keeps only in-frame clonotypes and omits some of them. The sample consists of 150,000 to 200,000 clones, about nine tenths of them appearing once. Here the sequenced sample was peripheral blood, taken on day 0 of MenACWY control vaccination. The receptors were sampled from an adult in good health.

The gene calls are TRBV9 and TRBJ2-7, with 14 bases fitting TRBD2. The germline CDR1 and CDR2 sequences are SGDLS and YYNGEE. The CDR3 has 16 amino acids. After removal of 3 bases from V and 2 bases from J, the junction contained 4 bases not matched to a gene. CDR3 protein: CASSAGLAGGTYEQYF. CDR3 coding DNA: TGTGCCAGCAGCGCCGGACTAGCGGGAGGTACCTACGAGCAGTACTTC.

In this sample, this clone turned up a few times. V and J are TRBV6-2 or TRBV6-3 and TRBJ1-2; TRBD1 matches at 7 bases. Germline trimming cut 5 bases from V and 8 bases from J; bases unmatched to any gene: 8. From germline, CDR1 is MNHEY and CDR2 SVGEGT. The CDR3 sequence is 13 residues long. The CDR3 protein is CASSRQGQGGYTF. CDR3 sequence (DNA): TGTGCCAGCAGTCGACAGGGCCAGGGGGGCTACACCTTC.